This is a list of T cell receptor beta chains from one sample in a study of shared clonotypes between healthy human individuals. TCRdb's table, derived via immunoSEQ multiplex PCR, lists solely in-frame clones and lacks some. The sample shows 2 million to 3 million clones, 93% of them seen only once. The specimen sequenced was naive CD4+ T cells from PBMCs. All receptors come from a man aged 18-30 years in good health. Some clones in this sample may be carry-over from other donors' samples. The CDR3 runs from the conserved cysteine through the conserved F or W. The D gene is left open where the match is weak. Some rows mark clone size as missing; the rest say once, few, many or name a class of expanded clone.

clone_size: few
j_call: TRBJ1-1
d_call: TRBD1
v_call: TRBV7-3
cdr3_aa: CASSLRGTGTEAFF
cdr3_nt: TGTGCCAGCAGCTTAAGGGGGACAGGTACTGAAGCTTTCTTT

clone_size: .
j_call: TRBJ2-1
d_call: TRBD2
v_call: TRBV5-4
cdr3_aa: CASSSTLREGLDEQFF
cdr3_nt: TGTGCCAGCAGCTCGACTTTGCGGGAGGGCCTCGATGAGCAGTTCTTC

clone_size: .
j_call: TRBJ2-7
d_call: TRBD1
v_call: TRBV2
cdr3_aa: CASRGNRGRGYEQYF
cdr3_nt: TGTGCCAGCAGAGGAAACAGGGGGCGCGGGTACGAGCAGTACTTC

clone_size: once
j_call: TRBJ2-3
d_call: .
v_call: TRBV4-1
cdr3_aa: CASSQDGRLAQYF
cdr3_nt: TGCGCCAGCAGCCAAGATGGCCGGCTGGCCCAGTATTTT

clone_size: once
j_call: TRBJ2-2
d_call: TRBD1
v_call: TRBV18
cdr3_aa: CASSLFTGESTGELFF
cdr3_nt: TGTGCCAGCTCACTTTTCACAGGGGAGAGCACCGGGGAGCTGTTTTTT

clone_size: .
j_call: TRBJ2-7
d_call: .
v_call: TRBV6-1
cdr3_aa: CASSEAGTSYYEQYF
cdr3_nt: TGTGCCAGCAGTGAAGCAGGGACATCATACTACGAGCAGTACTTC

clone_size: .
j_call: TRBJ1-1
d_call: .
v_call: TRBV5-1
cdr3_aa: CASSPNAGAVTEAFF
cdr3_nt: TGCGCCAGCAGCCCGAATGCGGGCGCAGTCACTGAAGCTTTCTTT

clone_size: .
j_call: TRBJ2-3
d_call: TRBD2
v_call: TRBV15
cdr3_aa: CATSGPGTSGDTDTQYF
cdr3_nt: TGTGCCACCAGCGGCCCCGGGACTAGCGGGGATACAGATACGCAGTATTTT

clone_size: once
j_call: TRBJ2-5
d_call: .
v_call: TRBV4-1
cdr3_aa: CASSQGGDQYF
cdr3_nt: TGCGCCAGCAGCCAAGGAGGGGACCAGTACTTC

clone_size: .
j_call: TRBJ2-7
d_call: TRBD1
v_call: TRBV5-3
cdr3_aa: CARSAGTGLIYEQYF
cdr3_nt: TGTGCCAGAAGCGCTGGGACAGGTCTGATCTACGAGCAGTACTTC

clone_size: .
j_call: TRBJ2-6
d_call: .
v_call: TRBV27
cdr3_aa: CASSQMTGLGANVLTF
cdr3_nt: TGTGCCAGCAGCCAGATGACGGGTTTAGGGGCCAACGTCCTGACTTTC

clone_size: .
j_call: TRBJ1-3
d_call: .
v_call: TRBV10-3
cdr3_aa: CASAGSGNTIYF
cdr3_nt: TGTGCCAGCGCTGGTTCTGGAAACACCATATATTTT

clone_size: .
j_call: TRBJ1-4
d_call: .
v_call: TRBV28
cdr3_aa: CASKGATGPGGKLFF
cdr3_nt: TGTGCCAGCAAAGGGGCGACAGGCCCCGGTGGAAAACTGTTTTTT

clone_size: once
j_call: TRBJ2-3
d_call: .
v_call: TRBV18
cdr3_aa: CASSPDLGTQYF
cdr3_nt: TGTGCCAGCTCACCAGACCTCGGTACGCAGTATTTT

clone_size: .
j_call: TRBJ1-4
d_call: .
v_call: TRBV25-1
cdr3_aa: CASSALGEKLFF
cdr3_nt: TGTGCCAGCAGTGCCTTGGGTGAAAAACTGTTTTTT

clone_size: .
j_call: TRBJ2-2
d_call: .
v_call: TRBV19
cdr3_aa: CASSLGYGELFF
cdr3_nt: TGTGCCAGTAGTCTCGGCTACGGGGAGCTGTTTTTT

clone_size: once
j_call: TRBJ1-3
d_call: .
v_call: TRBV11-2
cdr3_aa: CASSLDRTSGNTIYF
cdr3_nt: TGTGCCAGCAGCTTAGATCGTACCTCTGGAAACACCATATATTTT

clone_size: .
j_call: TRBJ2-3
d_call: TRBD2
v_call: TRBV4-2
cdr3_aa: CASSQDRGTSGPTDTQYF
cdr3_nt: TGTGCCAGCAGCCAAGATCGAGGGACTAGCGGACCCACAGATACGCAGTATTTT

clone_size: .
j_call: TRBJ2-3
d_call: TRBD1
v_call: TRBV2
cdr3_aa: CASMFLSGRGFSDTQYF
cdr3_nt: TGTGCCAGCATGTTTTTAAGCGGCAGGGGGTTTTCAGATACGCAGTATTTT

clone_size: .
j_call: TRBJ2-5
d_call: .
v_call: TRBV11-2
cdr3_aa: CASRSPGREETQYF
cdr3_nt: TGTGCCAGCAGGTCCCCAGGGAGAGAAGAGACCCAGTACTTC

clone_size: .
j_call: TRBJ2-5
d_call: .
v_call: TRBV5-8
cdr3_aa: CASSDRDKETQYF
cdr3_nt: TGTGCCAGCAGCGACCGGGACAAAGAGACCCAGTACTTC

clone_size: .
j_call: TRBJ1-3
d_call: .
v_call: TRBV6-6
cdr3_aa: CASRAEGTGNTIYF
cdr3_nt: TGTGCCAGCAGGGCCGAGGGGACTGGAAACACCATATATTTT